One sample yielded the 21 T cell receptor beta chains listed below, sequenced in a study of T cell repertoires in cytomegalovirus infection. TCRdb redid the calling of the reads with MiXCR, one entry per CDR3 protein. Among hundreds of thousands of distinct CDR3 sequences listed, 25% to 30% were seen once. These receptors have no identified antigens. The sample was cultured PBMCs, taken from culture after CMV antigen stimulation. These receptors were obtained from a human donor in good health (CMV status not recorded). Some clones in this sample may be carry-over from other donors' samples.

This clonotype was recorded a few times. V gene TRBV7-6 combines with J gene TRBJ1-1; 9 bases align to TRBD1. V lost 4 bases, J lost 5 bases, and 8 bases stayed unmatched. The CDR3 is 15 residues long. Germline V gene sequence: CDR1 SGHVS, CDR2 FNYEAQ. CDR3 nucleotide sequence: TGTGCCAGCAGCTCAACAGGGGGCGCAGAGACTGAAGCTTTCTTT. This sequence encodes CASSSTGGAETEAFF.

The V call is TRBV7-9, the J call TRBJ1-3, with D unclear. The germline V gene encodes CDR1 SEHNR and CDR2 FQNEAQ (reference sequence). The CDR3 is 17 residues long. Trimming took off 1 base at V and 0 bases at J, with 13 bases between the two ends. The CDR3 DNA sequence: TGTGCCAGCAGCTTAGGTGGAGGCTCATACTCTGGAAACACCATATATTTT. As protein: CASSLGGGSYSGNTIYF.

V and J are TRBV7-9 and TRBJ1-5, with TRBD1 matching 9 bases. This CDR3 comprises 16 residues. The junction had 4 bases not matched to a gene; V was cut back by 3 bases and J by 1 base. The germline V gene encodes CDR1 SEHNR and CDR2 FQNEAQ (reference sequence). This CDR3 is CASSFWTGESNQPQHF. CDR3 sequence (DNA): TGTGCCAGCAGCTTCTGGACAGGGGAGAGCAATCAGCCCCAGCATTTT.

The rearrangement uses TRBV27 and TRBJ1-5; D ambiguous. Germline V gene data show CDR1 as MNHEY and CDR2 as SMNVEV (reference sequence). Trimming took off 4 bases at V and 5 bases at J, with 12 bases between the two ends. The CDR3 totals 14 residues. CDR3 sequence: CASSYNLNHQPQHF. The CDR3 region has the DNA TGTGCCAGCAGTTACAACTTGAACCATCAGCCCCAGCATTTT.

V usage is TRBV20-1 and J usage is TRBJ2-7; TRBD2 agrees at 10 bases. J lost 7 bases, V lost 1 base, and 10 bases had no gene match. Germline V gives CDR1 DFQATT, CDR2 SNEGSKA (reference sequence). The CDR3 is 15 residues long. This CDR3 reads CSARVLAGVVWEQYF. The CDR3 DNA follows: TGCAGTGCTAGAGTCCTAGCGGGAGTAGTATGGGAGCAGTACTTC.

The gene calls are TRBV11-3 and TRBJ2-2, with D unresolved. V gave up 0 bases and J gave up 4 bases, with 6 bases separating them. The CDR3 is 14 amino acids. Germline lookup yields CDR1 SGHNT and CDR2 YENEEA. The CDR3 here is CASSLDLGTGELFF. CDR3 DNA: TGTGCCAGCAGCTTAGATCTGGGCACCGGGGAGCTGTTTTTT.

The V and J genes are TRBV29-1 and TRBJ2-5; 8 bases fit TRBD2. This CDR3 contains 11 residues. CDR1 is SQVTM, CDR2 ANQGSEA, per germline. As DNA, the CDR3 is TGCACCTCCAGCGGGGGAGGGATCCAGTACTTC. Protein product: CTSSGGGIQYF.

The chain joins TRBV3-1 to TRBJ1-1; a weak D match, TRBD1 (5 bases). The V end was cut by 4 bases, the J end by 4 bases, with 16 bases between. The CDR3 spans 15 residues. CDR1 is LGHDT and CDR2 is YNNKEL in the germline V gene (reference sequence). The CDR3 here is CASSPGPKGRTEAFF. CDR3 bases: TGTGCCAGCAGCCCGGGTCCCAAGGGGCGCACTGAAGCTTTCTTT. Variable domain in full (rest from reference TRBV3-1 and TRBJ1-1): DTAVSQTPKYLVTQMGNDKSIKCEQNLGHDTMYWYKQDSKKFLKIMFSYNNKELIINETVPNRFSPKSPDKAHLNLHINSLELGDSAVYFCASSPGPKGRTEAFFGQGTRLTVV.

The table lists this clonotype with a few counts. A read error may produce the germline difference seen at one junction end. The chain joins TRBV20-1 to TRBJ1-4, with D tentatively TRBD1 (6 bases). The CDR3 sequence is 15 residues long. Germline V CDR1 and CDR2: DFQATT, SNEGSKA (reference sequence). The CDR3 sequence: CSARAQGTTVAGGLF. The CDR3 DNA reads TGCAGTGCTAGAGCCCAGGGGACAACAGTCGCTGGGGGGCTTTTT.

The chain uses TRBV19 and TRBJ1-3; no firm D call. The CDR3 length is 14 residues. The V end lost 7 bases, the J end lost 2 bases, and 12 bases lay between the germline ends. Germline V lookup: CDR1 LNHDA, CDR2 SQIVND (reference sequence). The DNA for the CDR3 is TGTGCCAGTACCGTCGAGACGGCTGGAAACACCATATATTTT. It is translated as CASTVETAGNTIYF. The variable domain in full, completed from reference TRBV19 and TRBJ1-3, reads DGGITQSPKYLFRKEGQNVTLSCEQNLNHDAMYWYRQDPGQGLRLIYYSQIVNDFQKGDIAEGYSVSREKKESFPLTVTSAQKNPTAFYLCASTVETAGNTIYFGEGSWLTVV.

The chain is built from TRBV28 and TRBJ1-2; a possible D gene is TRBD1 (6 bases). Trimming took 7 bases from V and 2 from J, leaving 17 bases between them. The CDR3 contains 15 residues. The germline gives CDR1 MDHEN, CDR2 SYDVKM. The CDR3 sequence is CASTDTGPGNYGYTF. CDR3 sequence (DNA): TGTGCCAGCACCGACACAGGGCCCGGAAACTATGGCTACACCTTC.

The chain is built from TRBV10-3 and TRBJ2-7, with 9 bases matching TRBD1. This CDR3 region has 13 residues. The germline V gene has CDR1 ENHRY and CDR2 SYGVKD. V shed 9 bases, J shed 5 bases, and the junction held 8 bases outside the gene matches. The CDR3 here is CAMGSGTGNEQYF. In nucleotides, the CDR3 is TGTGCCATGGGGTCCGGGACAGGGAACGAGCAGTACTTC.

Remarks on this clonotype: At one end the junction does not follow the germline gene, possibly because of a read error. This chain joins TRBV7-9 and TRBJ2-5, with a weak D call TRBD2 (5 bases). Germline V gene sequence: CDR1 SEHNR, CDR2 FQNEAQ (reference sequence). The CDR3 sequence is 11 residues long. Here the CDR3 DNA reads TGTGCCAGCAGCCGAGAGGGAACCCCGTACTTC. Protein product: CASSREGTPYF.

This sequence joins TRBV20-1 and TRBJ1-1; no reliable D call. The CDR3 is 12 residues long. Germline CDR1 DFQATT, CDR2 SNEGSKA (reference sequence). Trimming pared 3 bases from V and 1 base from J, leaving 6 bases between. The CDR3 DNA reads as TGCAGTGCTAGTGGCCGGAACACTGAAGCTTTCTTT. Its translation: CSASGRNTEAFF.

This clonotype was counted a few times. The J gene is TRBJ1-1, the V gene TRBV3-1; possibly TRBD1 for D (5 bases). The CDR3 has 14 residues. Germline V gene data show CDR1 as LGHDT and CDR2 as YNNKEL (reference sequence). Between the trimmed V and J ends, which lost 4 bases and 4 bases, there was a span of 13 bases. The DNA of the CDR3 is TGTGCCAGCAGCCCGGGACTGGCGGGCACTGAAGCTTTCTTT. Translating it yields CASSPGLAGTEAFF.

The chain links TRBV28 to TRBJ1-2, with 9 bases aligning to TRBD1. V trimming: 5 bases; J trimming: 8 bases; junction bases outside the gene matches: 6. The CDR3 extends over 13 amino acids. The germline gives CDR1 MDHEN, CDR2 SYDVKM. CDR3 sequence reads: CASSGTGNRGYTF. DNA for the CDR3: TGTGCCAGCAGTGGGACAGGGAACCGCGGCTACACCTTC.

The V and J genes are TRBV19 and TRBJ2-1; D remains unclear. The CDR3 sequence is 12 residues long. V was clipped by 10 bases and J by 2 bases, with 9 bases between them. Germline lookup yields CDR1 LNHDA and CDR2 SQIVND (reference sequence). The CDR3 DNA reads TGTGCCACCACCGACACCTACAATGAGCAGTTCTTC. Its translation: CATTDTYNEQFF.

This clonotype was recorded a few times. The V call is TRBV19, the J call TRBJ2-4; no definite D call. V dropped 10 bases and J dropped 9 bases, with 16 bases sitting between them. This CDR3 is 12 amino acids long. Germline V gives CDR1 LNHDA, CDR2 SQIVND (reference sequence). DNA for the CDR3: TGTGCCACCAGAGGCCCAGGCCCCATTCAGTACTTC. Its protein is CATRGPGPIQYF. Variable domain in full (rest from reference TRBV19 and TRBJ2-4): DGGITQSPKYLFRKEGQNVTLSCEQNLNHDAMYWYRQDPGQGLRLIYYSQIVNDFQKGDIAEGYSVSREKKESFPLTVTSAQKNPTAFYLCATRGPGPIQYFGAGTRLSVL.

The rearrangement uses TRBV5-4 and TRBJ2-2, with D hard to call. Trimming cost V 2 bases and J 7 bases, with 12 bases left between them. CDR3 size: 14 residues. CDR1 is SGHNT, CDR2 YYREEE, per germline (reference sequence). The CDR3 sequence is CASSFSSLGGELFF. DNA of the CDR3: TGTGCCAGCAGCTTTTCCAGTTTGGGCGGGGAGCTGTTTTTT.

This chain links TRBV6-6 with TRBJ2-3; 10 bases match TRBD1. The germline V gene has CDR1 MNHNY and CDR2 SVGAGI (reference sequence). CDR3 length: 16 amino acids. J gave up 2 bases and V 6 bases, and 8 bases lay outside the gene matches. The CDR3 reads CASRLDRGLVTDTQYF. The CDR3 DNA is TGTGCCAGCAGGCTCGACAGGGGGCTGGTCACAGATACGCAGTATTTT.

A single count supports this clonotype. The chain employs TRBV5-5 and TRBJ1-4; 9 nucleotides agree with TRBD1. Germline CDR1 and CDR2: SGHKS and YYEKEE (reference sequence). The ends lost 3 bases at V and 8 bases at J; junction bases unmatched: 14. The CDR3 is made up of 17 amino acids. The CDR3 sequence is CASSSPLKQGAREKLFF. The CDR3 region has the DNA TGTGCCAGCAGCTCTCCCCTCAAACAGGGGGCGCGCGAAAAACTGTTTTTT.